This TCR beta chain was identified during a study of T-cell memory formation after mild COVID-19. Study observations and caveats: Cross-reactive memory apparently joined, as some responding clones appeared in pre-infection memory.

Note on this clonotype: The antigen remains unidentified.

From germline, CDR1 is SGHDN and CDR2 FVKESK. With 0 bases removed from V and 0 bases from J, the gap between germline ends came to 9 bases. CDR3 length: 15 residues. TCRdb re-analysed the 5' RACE reads in MiXCR, keeping a single row per CDR3 protein. This repertoire shows 65,000 to 100,000 distinct CDR3 sequences, 9.5% to 15% found once; its top ten account for roughly two fifths. The TCR originated in a man aged 18 to 30 who had mild COVID-19 (a few samples of this study predate the infection). Cell type and time point are not known. The gene calls are TRBV14 and TRBJ2-7, with a tentative D call TRBD1 (6 bases). Sequencing was performed on PBMCs or a T cell subset sorted from them (not recorded which). CDR3 loop: CASSQDRDNSYEQYF. CDR3 nucleotides: TGTGCCAGCAGCCAAGACCGGGACAACTCCTACGAGCAGTACTTC.